This paragraph reports one TCR beta chain. The antigen is unknown. Germline-derived CDR1 and CDR2 are SEHNR and FQNEAQ (reference sequence). The germline V and J ends were trimmed by 5 bases and 1 base, with 11 bases remaining between them. The CDR3 has 14 residues. This specimen belongs to a study of T cell responses to AZD1222 COVID-19 vaccine. Libraries were prepared by immunoSEQ multiplex PCR; TCRdb keeps only in-frame clonotypes and omits some of them. The sample includes 95,000 to 150,000 clones, around 91% of them seen just once. Study-level results: Of the AZD1222 recipients, only 5 to 7 were seropositive at baseline.

This TCR derives from an adult in good health. The chain carries TRBV7-9 and TRBJ2-5; possible D gene TRBD1, 5 bases. The starting material was peripheral blood, obtained on day 0 of AZD1222 vaccination. CDR3 in amino acids: CASSRATAQETQYF. CDR3 bases: TGTGCCAGCAGCCGGGCGACAGCCCAAGAGACCCAGTACTTC.